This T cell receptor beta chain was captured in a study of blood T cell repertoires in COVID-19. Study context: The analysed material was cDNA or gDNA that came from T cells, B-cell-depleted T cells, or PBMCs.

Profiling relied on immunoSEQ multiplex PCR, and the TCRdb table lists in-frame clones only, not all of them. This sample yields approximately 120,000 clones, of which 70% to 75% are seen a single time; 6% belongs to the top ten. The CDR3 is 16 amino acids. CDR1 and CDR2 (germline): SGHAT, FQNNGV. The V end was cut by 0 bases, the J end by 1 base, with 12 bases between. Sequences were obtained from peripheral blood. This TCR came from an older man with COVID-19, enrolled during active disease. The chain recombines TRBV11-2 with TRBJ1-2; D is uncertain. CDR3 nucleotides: TGTGCCAGCAGCTTAGATCGGGTGGTTCTTAACTATGGCTACACCTTC. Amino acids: CASSLDRVVLNYGYTF.